These 9 T cell receptor beta chains came from one sample sequenced in a study of control samples from healthy donors and cancer patients. This table comes from immunoSEQ multiplex PCR, and its TCRdb copy is limited to in-frame clones, with some not included. The sample carries 120,000 or so clones, around 86% recorded once. The sequenced sample consisted of blood. These receptors were obtained from a middle-aged man in good health.

The chain links TRBV7-6 to TRBJ2-2; TRBD1 agrees at 9 bases. The CDR3 is 16 residues long. Germline assignment: CDR1 SGHVS and CDR2 FNYEAQ. Trimming removed 5 bases from V and 3 bases from J; junction bases left unmatched: 7. This CDR3 reads CASSRGTGYDTGELFF. DNA of the CDR3: TGTGCCAGCAGCCGCGGGACAGGGTACGACACCGGGGAGCTGTTTTTT.

V usage is TRBV18 and J usage is TRBJ2-7; 11 bases are shared with TRBD2. The V segment lost 3 bases and the J segment 3 bases; nucleotides outside the gene matches: 1. CDR3 length: 14 amino acids. Germline V gene lookup returns CDR1 KGHSH and CDR2 LQKENI. This chain's CDR3 is CASSPTSGVYEQYF. The CDR3 nucleotides read TGTGCCAGCTCACCGACTAGCGGGGTCTACGAGCAGTACTTC.

J is TRBJ2-7 and V is TRBV5-5; D call uncertain. This CDR3 contains 12 residues. V was pared by 4 bases and J by 6 bases, with 11 bases between. Germline loops: CDR1 SGHKS, CDR2 YYEKEE (reference sequence). CDR3 bases: TGTGCCAGCAGCGGGGTAGATCCCGAGCAGTACTTC. Protein product: CASSGVDPEQYF.

Only one count was recorded for this clone. The chain uses TRBV10-3 and TRBJ2-3; 11 bases agree with TRBD2. This CDR3 contains 16 residues. V trimming: 8 bases; J trimming: 2 bases; junction bases outside the gene matches: 9. Germline assignment: CDR1 ENHRY and CDR2 SYGVKD. The CDR3 region has the DNA TGTGCCATCGCGCCTAGCGGGGGGTCCAACACAGATACGCAGTATTTT. Translating it yields CAIAPSGGSNTDTQYF.

The chain has TRBV5-8 and TRBJ1-2; unclear D gene. This CDR3 has 12 amino acids. Trimming cost V 1 base and J 7 bases, with 8 bases left between them. Per the germline V gene, CDR1 is SGHTS and CDR2 is YDEGEE. The CDR3 DNA is TGTGCCAGCAGCTTGTCCGTTGGTGGCTACACCTTC. Protein product: CASSLSVGGYTF.

The CDR3, as DNA: TGCGCCAGCAGCCAAGATTGGCCTGGGGGTTCCTACGAGCAGTACTTC. Translating it yields CASSQDWPGGSYEQYF. V usage is TRBV4-1 and J usage is TRBJ2-7; D may be TRBD1 or TRBD2 (5 bases each). The germline CDR1 and CDR2 sequences are MGHRA and YSYEKL. V shed 0 bases and J shed 1 base, with 13 bases lying between them. This CDR3 has 16 residues.

The chain employs TRBV5-1 and TRBJ1-3, with a tentative D call TRBD1 (5 bases). Germline-derived CDR1 and CDR2 are SGHRS and YFSETQ. Trimming shortened V by 0 bases and J by 2 bases, and 6 bases separated the two germline ends. The CDR3 consists of 14 residues. CDR3 nucleotides: TGCGCCAGCAGCTTGGGAGGGGCTGGAAACACCATATATTTT. It specifies CASSLGGAGNTIYF.

V gene TRBV5-4 combines with J gene TRBJ1-1, with D possibly TRBD1 on 5 matching bases. V was clipped by 4 bases and J by 0 bases, with 16 bases between them. CDR1 SGHNT and CDR2 YYREEE come from the germline V gene (reference sequence). The CDR3 sequence is 16 residues long. In DNA form, the CDR3 reads TGTGCCAGCAGCCCTCCCGAGGGACGGGTGAACACTGAAGCTTTCTTT. Encoded protein: CASSPPEGRVNTEAFF.

The rearrangement joins TRBV2 to TRBJ2-7, with 7 positions matching TRBD1. Germline V lookup: CDR1 SNHLY, CDR2 FYNNEI. The trim removed 4 bases at V and 3 bases at J, leaving 6 bases unmatched. This CDR3 has 14 residues. The CDR3 loop reads CASSGQGWSYEQYF. In DNA, the CDR3 is TGTGCCAGCAGTGGACAGGGATGGAGCTACGAGCAGTACTTC.